The 12 T cell receptor beta chains in this list originate from one sample, sequenced in a study of cytomegalovirus exposure and HLA in healthy donors. A multiplex PCR was run with 60 Vbeta primers and 13 Jbeta primers. Some clones are missing from TCRdb's copy, which holds only in-frame ones; the method was immunoSEQ multiplex PCR. Here the sample spans about 94,000 clones, more than 60% being singletons. The sequencing sample was made of PBMCs. The receptors shown here come from a man aged 30 to 39 in good health and CMV-seronegative.

The chain uses TRBV13 and TRBJ2-3, with TRBD2 identical over 10 bases. The CDR3 length is 15 residues. Per the germline V gene, CDR1 is PRHDT and CDR2 is FYEKMQ (reference sequence). With 5 bases clipped from V and 1 base from J, the junction kept 3 bases outside the gene matches. The CDR3 nucleotides are TGTGCCAGCAGCGAGGGGACTAGCGGCACAGATACGCAGTATTTT. This codes for CASSEGTSGTDTQYF.

V gene TRBV27 combines with J gene TRBJ2-7; a possible D gene is TRBD1 (7 bases). The CDR3 is made up of 12 amino acids. CDR1 and CDR2 (germline): MNHEY, SMNVEV (reference sequence). V gave up 10 bases and J gave up 7 bases, with 17 bases separating them. The CDR3 is CATQPQGREQYF. The CDR3 DNA reads as TGTGCCACCCAACCACAGGGGAGGGAGCAGTACTTC.

In DNA, the CDR3 is TGTGCCAGCAGCGTAACGGGAGCGCGCCGTGGTAACACTGAAGCTTTCTTT. This codes for CASSVTGARRGNTEAFF. The chain recombines TRBV9 with TRBJ1-1; no reliable D call. The CDR3 has 17 amino acids. V shed 1 base and J shed 2 bases, with 18 bases lying between them. Germline assignment: CDR1 SGDLS and CDR2 YYNGEE.

This clone has a handful of counts. The rearrangement links TRBV9 to TRBJ2-3; a weak D match, TRBD2 (5 bases). V was pared by 2 bases and J by 2 bases, with 12 bases between. CDR1 is SGDLS, CDR2 YYNGEE, per germline. The CDR3 spans 15 residues. The CDR3 is CASSVSAGTTDTQYF. CDR3 sequence (DNA): TGTGCCAGCAGCGTTTCGGCGGGTACCACAGATACGCAGTATTTT.

CDR3 nucleotide sequence: TGTGCCAGCATAGCGGGGGGTGGAGAGACCCAGTACTTC. Its translation: CASIAGGGETQYF. The chain links TRBV6-5 to TRBJ2-5; 10 positions match TRBD2. This CDR3 is built from 13 residues. Trimming cost V 7 bases and J 4 bases; bases outside gene matches: 3. Germline V gene sequence: CDR1 MNHEY, CDR2 SVGAGI.

The J gene is TRBJ2-1, the V gene TRBV30, with TRBD2 matching 9 bases. The germline gives CDR1 GTSNPN, CDR2 SVGIG (reference sequence). The CDR3 length is 18 residues. V trimming: 1 base; J trimming: 4 bases; junction bases outside the gene matches: 14. CDR3 in DNA: TGTGCCTGGAGTGCCCCTACCCGTCCTAGCGGGGTTTACAATGAGCAGTTCTTC. It yields the protein CAWSAPTRPSGVYNEQFF.

This clone was found a few times. The rearrangement joins TRBV9 to TRBJ2-1; a possible D gene is TRBD2 (5 bases). The germline V and J ends were trimmed by 3 bases and 3 bases, with 13 bases remaining between them. The length of the CDR3 is 15 residues. CDR1 is SGDLS, CDR2 YYNGEE, per germline. The CDR3 region is CASSASSKHYNEQFF. DNA for the CDR3: TGTGCCAGCAGCGCCTCTAGCAAACACTACAATGAGCAGTTCTTC.

The V gene is TRBV9, the J gene TRBJ1-5, with D unclear. The germline CDR1 and CDR2 sequences are SGDLS and YYNGEE. The CDR3 has 13 residues. V lost 0 bases to trimming and J lost 4 bases, with 5 bases between them. CDR3 loop: CASSVDNNQPQHF. CDR3 in DNA: TGTGCCAGCAGCGTAGATAATAATCAGCCCCAGCATTTT. The variable domain in full, with the rest retrieved from reference TRBV9 and TRBJ1-5, is DSGVTQTPKHLITATGQRVTLRCSPRSGDLSVYWYQQSLDQGLQFLIQYYNGEERAKGNILERFSAQQFPDLHSELNLSSLELGDSALYFCASSVDNNQPQHFGDGTRLSIL.

This rearrangement joins TRBV5-6 to TRBJ1-1, with D uncertain. V dropped 4 bases and J dropped 0 bases, with 13 bases sitting between them. The CDR3 runs 15 residues. In germline, CDR1 is SGHDT, CDR2 YYEEEE. The DNA of the CDR3 is TGTGCCAGCAGCGTGGTGGGAGGGATGAACACTGAAGCTTTCTTT. Translation: CASSVVGGMNTEAFF.

The chain recombines TRBV18 with TRBJ2-3; TRBD2 matches 16 bases. The V gene end was trimmed by 4 bases and the J gene end by 8 bases; junction bases not matched to a gene: 9. CDR1 and CDR2 from the germline V gene are KGHSH and LQKENI. The length of the CDR3 is 17 residues. This chain's CDR3 is CASSHPGLAGGPGTQYF. The CDR3 DNA reads as TGTGCCAGCTCACATCCGGGACTAGCGGGGGGGCCAGGTACGCAGTATTTT.

The CDR3 reads CASSFEASGSTTQYF. The CDR3 bases are TGTGCCAGCAGCTTCGAGGCTAGCGGGAGTACTACGCAGTATTTT. The chain is built from TRBV11-1 and TRBJ2-3, with TRBD2 identical over 10 bases. The CDR3 runs 15 residues. With 3 bases clipped from V and 8 bases from J, the junction kept 8 bases outside the gene matches. The germline V gene has CDR1 SGHAT and CDR2 FQDESV (reference sequence).

V usage is TRBV10-3 and J usage is TRBJ1-5, with 8 bases aligning to TRBD1. The CDR3 spans 17 residues. The germline V gene has CDR1 ENHRY and CDR2 SYGVKD. V was clipped by 2 bases and J by 0 bases; unmatched bases: 6. The CDR3 protein is CAISETGGIYSNQPQHF. The CDR3 region has the DNA TGTGCCATCAGTGAGACAGGGGGGATCTATAGCAATCAGCCCCAGCATTTT.